The text below deals with one TCR beta chain. This specimen belongs to a study of blood T cell repertoires in COVID-19. As for the study in general: Sources were T cells, B-cell-depleted T cells, or PBMCs; the material itself was cDNA or gDNA.

CDR3 length: 14 residues. The V gene lost 6 bases and the J gene lost 4 bases, with 12 bases spanning the gap. CDR1 KGHDR and CDR2 SFDVKD come from the germline V gene. Clones were read by immunoSEQ multiplex PCR, and TCRdb kept only the in-frame ones, dropping some. The table records about 4,700 clones, about 72% of them present only once. This TCR derives from a human donor with active or convalescent COVID-19. The donor label of this sample is uncertain. V gene TRBV24-1 combines with J gene TRBJ2-1; TRBD2 might be the D (6 bases). The sequencing input was peripheral blood. The CDR3 nucleotides read TGTGCCACCAGTTCTAGTGGGGGGTACAATGAGCAGTTCTTC. Translated, it gives CATSSSGGYNEQFF.